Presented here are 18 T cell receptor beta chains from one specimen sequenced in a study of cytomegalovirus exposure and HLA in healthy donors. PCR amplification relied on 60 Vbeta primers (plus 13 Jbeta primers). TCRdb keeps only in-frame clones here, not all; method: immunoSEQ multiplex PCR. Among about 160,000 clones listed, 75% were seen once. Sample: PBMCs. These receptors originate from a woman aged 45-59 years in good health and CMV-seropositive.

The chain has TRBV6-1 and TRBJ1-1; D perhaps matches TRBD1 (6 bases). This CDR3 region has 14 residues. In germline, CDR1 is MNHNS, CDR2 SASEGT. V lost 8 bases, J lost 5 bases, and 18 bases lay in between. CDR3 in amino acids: CASRGAPWGTEAFF. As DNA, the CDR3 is TGTGCCAGCCGGGGGGCCCCTTGGGGGACTGAAGCTTTCTTT.

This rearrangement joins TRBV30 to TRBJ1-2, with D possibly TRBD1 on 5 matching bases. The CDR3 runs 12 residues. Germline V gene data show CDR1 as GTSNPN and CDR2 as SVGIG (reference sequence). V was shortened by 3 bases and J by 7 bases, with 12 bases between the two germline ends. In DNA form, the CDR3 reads TGTGCCTGGAGAGGAGGGGCCGGTGGCTACACCTTC. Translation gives CAWRGGAGGYTF.

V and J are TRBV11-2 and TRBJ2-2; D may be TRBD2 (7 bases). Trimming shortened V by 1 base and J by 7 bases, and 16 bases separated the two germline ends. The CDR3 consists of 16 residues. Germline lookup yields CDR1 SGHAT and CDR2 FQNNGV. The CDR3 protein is CASSLGAGGPIGELFF. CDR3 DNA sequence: TGTGCCAGCAGCTTAGGGGCCGGGGGGCCGATCGGGGAGCTGTTTTTT.

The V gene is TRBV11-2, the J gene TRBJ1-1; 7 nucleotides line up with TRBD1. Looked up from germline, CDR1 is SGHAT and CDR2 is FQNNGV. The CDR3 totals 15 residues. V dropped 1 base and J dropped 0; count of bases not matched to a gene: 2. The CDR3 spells CASSLGDSLNTEAFF. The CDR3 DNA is TGTGCCAGCAGCTTAGGGGACAGCCTGAACACTGAAGCTTTCTTT.

CDR3 residues: CSAELGTQYF. The CDR3 DNA reads TGCAGTGCTGAACTAGGTACGCAGTATTTT. The V and J genes are TRBV20-1 and TRBJ2-3; TRBD2 might be the D (5 bases). Per the germline V gene, CDR1 is DFQATT and CDR2 is SNEGSKA (reference sequence). The CDR3 covers 10 residues. Trimming removed 5 bases at V and 8 bases at J, with 8 bases between.

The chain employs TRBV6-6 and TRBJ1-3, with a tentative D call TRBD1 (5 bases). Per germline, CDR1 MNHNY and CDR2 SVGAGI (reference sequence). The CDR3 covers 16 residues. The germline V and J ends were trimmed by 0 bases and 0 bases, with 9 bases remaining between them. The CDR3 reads CASSYSRGGSGNTIYF. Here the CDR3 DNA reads TGTGCCAGCAGTTACTCACGGGGGGGCTCTGGAAACACCATATATTTT.

The CDR3 spells CAWNLAGGGSEQFF. CDR3 coding DNA: TGTGCCTGGAATTTAGCGGGGGGAGGGAGTGAGCAGTTCTTC. This chain uses TRBV30 with TRBJ2-1, with 10 bases fitting TRBD2. This CDR3 is built from 14 residues. Germline lookup yields CDR1 GTSNPN and CDR2 SVGIG (reference sequence). V shed 4 bases, J shed 9 bases, and the junction held 9 bases outside the gene matches. The whole variable domain, remainder taken from reference TRBV30 and TRBJ2-1, is SQTIHQWPATLVQPVGSPLSLECTVEGTSNPNLYWYRQAAGRGLQLLFYSVGIGQISSEVPQNLSASRPQDRQFILSSKKLLLSDSGFYLCAWNLAGGGSEQFFGPGTRLTVL.

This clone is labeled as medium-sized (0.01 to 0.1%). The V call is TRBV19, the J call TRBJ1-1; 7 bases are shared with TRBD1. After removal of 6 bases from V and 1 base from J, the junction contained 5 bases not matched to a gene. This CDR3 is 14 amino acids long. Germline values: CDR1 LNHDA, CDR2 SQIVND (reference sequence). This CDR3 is CASRWDSENTEAFF. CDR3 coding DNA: TGTGCCAGTAGATGGGACAGCGAGAACACTGAAGCTTTCTTT.

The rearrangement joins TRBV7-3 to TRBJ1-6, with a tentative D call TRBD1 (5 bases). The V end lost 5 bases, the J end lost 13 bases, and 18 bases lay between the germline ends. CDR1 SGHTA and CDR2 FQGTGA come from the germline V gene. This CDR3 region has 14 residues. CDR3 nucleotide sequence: TGTGCCAGCAGCCCCATGGGGGAGGGGTCCCCCCTCCACTTT. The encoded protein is CASSPMGEGSPLHF.

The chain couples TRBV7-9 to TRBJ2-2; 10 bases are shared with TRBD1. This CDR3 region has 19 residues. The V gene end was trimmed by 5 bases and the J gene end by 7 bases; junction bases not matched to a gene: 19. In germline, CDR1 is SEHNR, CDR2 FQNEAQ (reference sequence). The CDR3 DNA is TGTGCCAGCAGCCCCCGGTGGGGATCGGGACAGGGGAAGCTCGGGGAGCTGTTTTTT. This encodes CASSPRWGSGQGKLGELFF.

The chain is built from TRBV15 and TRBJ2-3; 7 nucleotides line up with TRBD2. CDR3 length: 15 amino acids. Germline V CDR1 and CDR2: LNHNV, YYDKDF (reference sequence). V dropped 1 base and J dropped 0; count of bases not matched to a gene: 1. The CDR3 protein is CATSRGGGSTDTQYF. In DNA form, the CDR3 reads TGTGCCACCAGCAGAGGCGGGGGAAGCACAGATACGCAGTATTTT.

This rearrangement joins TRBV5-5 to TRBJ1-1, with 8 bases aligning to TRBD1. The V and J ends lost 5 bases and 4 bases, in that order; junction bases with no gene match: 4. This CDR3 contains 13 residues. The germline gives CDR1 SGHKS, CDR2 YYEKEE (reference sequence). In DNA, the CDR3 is TGTGCCAGCAGTAGGGACAGGCCCACTGAAGCTTTCTTT. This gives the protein CASSRDRPTEAFF.

The CDR3 loop reads CASRKTGGDDGYTF. The CDR3 nucleotides are TGTGCCAGCCGTAAGACAGGGGGAGACGATGGCTACACCTTC. This chain connects TRBV19 to TRBJ1-2; 9 positions agree with TRBD1. Germline values: CDR1 LNHDA, CDR2 SQIVND (reference sequence). The CDR3 totals 14 residues. The V gene end was trimmed by 9 bases and the J gene end by 6 bases; junction bases not matched to a gene: 11.

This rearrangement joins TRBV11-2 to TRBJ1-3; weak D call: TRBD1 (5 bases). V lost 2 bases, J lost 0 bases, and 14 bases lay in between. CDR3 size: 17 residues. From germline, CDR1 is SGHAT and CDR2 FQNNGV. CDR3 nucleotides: TGTGCCAGCAGCTTACGGGGGGAATTGGGCTCTGGAAACACCATATATTTT. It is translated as CASSLRGELGSGNTIYF. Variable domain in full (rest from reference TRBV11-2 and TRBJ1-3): EAGVAQSPRYKIIEKRQSVAFWCNPISGHATLYWYQQILGQGPKLLIQFQNNGVVDDSQLPKDRFSAERLKGVDSTLKIQPAKLEDSAVYLCASSLRGELGSGNTIYFGEGSWLTVV.

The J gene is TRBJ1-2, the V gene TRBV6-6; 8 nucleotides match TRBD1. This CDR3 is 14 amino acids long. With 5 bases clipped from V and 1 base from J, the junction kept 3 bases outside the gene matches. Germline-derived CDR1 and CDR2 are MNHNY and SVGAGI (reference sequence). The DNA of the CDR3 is TGTGCCAGCAGTGGGACAGGCCGTAACTATGGCTACACCTTC. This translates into CASSGTGRNYGYTF.

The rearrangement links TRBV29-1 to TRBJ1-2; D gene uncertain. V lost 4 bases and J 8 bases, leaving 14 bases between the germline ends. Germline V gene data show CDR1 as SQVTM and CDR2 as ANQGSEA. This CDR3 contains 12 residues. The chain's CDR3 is CSVAELDTGYTF. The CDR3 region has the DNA TGCAGCGTTGCAGAGCTTGATACAGGCTACACCTTC. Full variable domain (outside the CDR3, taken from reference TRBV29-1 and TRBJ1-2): SAVISQKPSRDICQRGTSLTIQCQVDSQVTMMFWYRQQPGQSLTLIATANQGSEATYESGFVIDKFPISRPNLTFSTLTVSNMSPEDSSIYLCSVAELDTGYTFGSGTRLTVV.

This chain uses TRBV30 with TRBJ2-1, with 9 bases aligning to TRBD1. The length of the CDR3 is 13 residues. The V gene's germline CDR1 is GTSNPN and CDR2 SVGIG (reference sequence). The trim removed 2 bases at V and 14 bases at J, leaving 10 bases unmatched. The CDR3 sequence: CAWSQGTGLGEFF. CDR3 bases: TGTGCCTGGAGTCAAGGGACAGGGCTTGGTGAGTTCTTC.

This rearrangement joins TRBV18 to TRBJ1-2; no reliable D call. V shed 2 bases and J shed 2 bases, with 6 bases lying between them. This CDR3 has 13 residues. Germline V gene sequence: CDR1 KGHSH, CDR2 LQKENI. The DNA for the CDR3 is TGTGCCAGCTCACCAGCGGAGAACTATGGCTACACCTTC. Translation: CASSPAENYGYTF. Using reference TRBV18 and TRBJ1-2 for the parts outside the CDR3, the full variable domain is NAGVMQNPRHLVRRRGQEARLRCSPMKGHSHVYWYRQLPEEGLKFMVYLQKENIIDESGMPKERFSAEFPKEGPSILRIQQVVRGDSAAYFCASSPAENYGYTFGSGTRLTVV.